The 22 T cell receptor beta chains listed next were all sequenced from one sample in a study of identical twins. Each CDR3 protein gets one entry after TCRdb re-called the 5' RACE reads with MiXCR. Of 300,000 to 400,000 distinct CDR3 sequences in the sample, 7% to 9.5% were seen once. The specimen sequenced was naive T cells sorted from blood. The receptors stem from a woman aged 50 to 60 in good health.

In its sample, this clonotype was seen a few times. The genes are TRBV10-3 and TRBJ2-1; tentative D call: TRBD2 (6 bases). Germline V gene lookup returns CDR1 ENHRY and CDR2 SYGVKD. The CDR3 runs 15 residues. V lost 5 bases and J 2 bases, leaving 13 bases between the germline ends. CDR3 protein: CAISYLSGTYNEQFF. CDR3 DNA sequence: TGTGCCATCAGTTACCTTAGCGGTACCTACAATGAGCAGTTCTTC.

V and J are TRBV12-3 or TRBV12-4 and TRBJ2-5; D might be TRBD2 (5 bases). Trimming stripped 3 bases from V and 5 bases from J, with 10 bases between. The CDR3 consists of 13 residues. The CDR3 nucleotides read TGTGCCAGCAGTTTTAGAGGGCACGAGACCCAGTACTTC. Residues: CASSFRGHETQYF.

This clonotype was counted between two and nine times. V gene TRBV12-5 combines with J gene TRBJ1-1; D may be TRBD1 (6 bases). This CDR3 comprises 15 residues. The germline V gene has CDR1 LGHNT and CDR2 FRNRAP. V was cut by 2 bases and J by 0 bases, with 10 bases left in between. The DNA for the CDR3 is TGTGCTAGTGGTTTGCCCCGGGGGCTGAACACTGAAGCTTTCTTT. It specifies CASGLPRGLNTEAFF.

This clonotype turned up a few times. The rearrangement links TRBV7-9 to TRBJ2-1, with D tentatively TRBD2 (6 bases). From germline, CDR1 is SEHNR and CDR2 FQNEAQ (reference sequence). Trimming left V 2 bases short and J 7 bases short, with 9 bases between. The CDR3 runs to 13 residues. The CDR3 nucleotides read TGTGCCAGCAGCTTATACCGGGAGAATGAGCAGTTCTTC. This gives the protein CASSLYRENEQFF.

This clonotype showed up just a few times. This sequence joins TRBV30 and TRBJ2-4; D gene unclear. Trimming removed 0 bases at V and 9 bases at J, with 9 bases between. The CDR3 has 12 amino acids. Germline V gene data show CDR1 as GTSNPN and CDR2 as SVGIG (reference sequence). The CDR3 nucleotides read TGTGCCTGGAGTGTAGGGTTAGCCATTCAGTACTTC. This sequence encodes CAWSVGLAIQYF.

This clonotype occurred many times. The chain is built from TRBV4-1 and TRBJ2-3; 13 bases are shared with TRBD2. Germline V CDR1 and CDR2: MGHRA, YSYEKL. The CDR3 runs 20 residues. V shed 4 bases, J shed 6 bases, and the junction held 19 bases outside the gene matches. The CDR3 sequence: CASSPGPHPGLAGSVDTQYF. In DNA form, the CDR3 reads TGCGCCAGCAGCCCCGGCCCCCACCCGGGACTAGCGGGATCTGTGGATACGCAGTATTTT.

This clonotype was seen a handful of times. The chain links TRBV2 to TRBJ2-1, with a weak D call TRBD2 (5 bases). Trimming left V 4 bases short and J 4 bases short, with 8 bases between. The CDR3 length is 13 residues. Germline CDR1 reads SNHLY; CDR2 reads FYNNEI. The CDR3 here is CASSGTFYNEQFF. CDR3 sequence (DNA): TGTGCCAGCAGTGGGACTTTTTACAATGAGCAGTTCTTC.

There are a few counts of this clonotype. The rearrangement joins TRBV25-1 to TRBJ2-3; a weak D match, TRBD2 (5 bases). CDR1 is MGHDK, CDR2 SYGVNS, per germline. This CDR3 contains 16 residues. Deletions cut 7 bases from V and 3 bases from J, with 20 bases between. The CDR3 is CASNPGGLAGTDTQYF. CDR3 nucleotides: TGTGCCAGCAATCCGGGCGGGCTAGCAGGTACAGATACGCAGTATTTT.

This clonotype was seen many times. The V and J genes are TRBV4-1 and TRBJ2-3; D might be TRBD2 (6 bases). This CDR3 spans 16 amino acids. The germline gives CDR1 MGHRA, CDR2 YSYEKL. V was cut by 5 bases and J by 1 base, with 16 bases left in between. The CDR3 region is CASSKGDGSGTDTQYF. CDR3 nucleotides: TGCGCCAGCAGCAAAGGGGACGGGAGCGGCACAGATACGCAGTATTTT.

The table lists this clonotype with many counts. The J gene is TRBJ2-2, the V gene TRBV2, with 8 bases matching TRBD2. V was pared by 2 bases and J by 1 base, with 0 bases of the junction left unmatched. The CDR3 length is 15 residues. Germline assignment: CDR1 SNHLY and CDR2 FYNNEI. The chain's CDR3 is CASSELAGNTGELFF. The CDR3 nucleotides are TGTGCCAGCAGTGAACTAGCGGGGAACACCGGGGAGCTGTTTTTT.

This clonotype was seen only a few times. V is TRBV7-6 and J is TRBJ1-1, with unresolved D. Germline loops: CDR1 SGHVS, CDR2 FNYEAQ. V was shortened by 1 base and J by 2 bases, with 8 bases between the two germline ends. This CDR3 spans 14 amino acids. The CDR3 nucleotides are TGTGCCAGCAGCTTAGGAGTTGAAAACACTGAAGCTTTCTTT. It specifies CASSLGVENTEAFF.

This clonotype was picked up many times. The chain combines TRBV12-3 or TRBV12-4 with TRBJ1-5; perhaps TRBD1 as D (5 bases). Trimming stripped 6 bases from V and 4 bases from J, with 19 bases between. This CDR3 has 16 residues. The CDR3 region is CASSPFWRGQNQPQHF. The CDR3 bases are TGTGCCAGCAGCCCCTTTTGGAGGGGTCAAAATCAGCCCCAGCATTTT.

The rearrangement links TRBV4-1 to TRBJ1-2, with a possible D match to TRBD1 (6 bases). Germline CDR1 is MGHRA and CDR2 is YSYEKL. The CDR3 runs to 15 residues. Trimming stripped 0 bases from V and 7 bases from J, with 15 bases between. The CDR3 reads CASSQDPAGATGYTF. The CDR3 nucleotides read TGCGCCAGCAGCCAAGATCCGGCAGGGGCGACTGGCTACACCTTC.

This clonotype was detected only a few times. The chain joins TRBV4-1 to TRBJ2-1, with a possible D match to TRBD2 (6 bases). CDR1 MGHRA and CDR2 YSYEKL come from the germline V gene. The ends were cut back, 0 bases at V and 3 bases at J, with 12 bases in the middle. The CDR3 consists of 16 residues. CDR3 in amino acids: CASSQEAGRDYNEQFF. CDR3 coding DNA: TGCGCCAGCAGCCAAGAGGCTGGGCGGGACTACAATGAGCAGTTCTTC.

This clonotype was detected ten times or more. The CDR3 is CASSRLGGPSSYNEQFF. DNA of the CDR3: TGTGCCAGCAGCCGCCTCGGCGGGCCGAGCTCCTACAATGAGCAGTTCTTC. The chain is built from TRBV11-2 and TRBJ2-1; a weak D match, TRBD2 (5 bases). The CDR3 has 17 residues. Germline assignment: CDR1 SGHAT and CDR2 FQNNGV. The V end was cut by 5 bases, the J end by 0 bases, with 17 bases between.

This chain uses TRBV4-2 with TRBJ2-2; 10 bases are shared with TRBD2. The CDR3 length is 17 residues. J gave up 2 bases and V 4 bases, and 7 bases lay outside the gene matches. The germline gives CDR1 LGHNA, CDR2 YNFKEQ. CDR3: CASSRDSGRLNTGELFF. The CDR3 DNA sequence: TGTGCCAGCAGCCGAGATAGCGGGAGGCTCAACACCGGGGAGCTGTTTTTT.

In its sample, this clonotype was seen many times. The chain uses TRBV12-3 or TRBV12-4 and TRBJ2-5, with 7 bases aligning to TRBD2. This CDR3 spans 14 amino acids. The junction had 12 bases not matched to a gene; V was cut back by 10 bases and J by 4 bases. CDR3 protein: CATMWAGVGETQYF. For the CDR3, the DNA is TGTGCCACCATGTGGGCGGGAGTAGGAGAGACCCAGTACTTC.

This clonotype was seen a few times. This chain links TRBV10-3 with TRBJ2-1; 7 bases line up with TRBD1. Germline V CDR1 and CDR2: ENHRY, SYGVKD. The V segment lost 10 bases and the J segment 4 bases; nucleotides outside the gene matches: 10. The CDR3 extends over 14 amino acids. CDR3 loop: CASQPGQSYNEQFF. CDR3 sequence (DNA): TGTGCCAGCCAGCCGGGACAGAGTTACAATGAGCAGTTCTTC.

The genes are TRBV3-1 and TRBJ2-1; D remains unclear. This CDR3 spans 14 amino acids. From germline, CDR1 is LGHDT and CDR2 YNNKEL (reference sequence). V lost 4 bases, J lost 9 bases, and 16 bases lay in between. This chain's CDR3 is CASSLEESGGEQFF. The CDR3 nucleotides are TGTGCCAGCAGCCTAGAAGAGAGTGGTGGTGAGCAGTTCTTC.

The CDR3 DNA is TGCAGTGCCTTGGGGGCTAGCGGAAGATTTTACGAGCAGTACGTC. Protein sequence: CSALGASGRFYEQYV. The V gene is TRBV20-1, the J gene TRBJ2-7; D might be TRBD2 (7 bases). CDR3 length: 15 residues. Per germline, CDR1 DFQATT and CDR2 SNEGSKA (reference sequence). The germline V and J ends were trimmed by 6 bases and 4 bases, with 22 bases remaining between them.

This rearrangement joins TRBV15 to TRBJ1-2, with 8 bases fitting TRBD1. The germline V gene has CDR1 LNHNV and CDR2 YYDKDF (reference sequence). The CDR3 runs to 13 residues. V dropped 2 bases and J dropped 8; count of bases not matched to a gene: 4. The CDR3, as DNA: TGTGCCACCAGCAGATATACAGGGGGAGGCTACACCTTC. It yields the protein CATSRYTGGGYTF.

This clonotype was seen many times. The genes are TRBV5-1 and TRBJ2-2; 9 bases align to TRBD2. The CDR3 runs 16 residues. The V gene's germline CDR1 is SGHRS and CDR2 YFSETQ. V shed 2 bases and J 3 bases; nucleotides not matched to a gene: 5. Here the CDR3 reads CASSFRTSVDTGELFF. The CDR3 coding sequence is TGCGCCAGCAGCTTCCGGACTAGCGTGGACACCGGGGAGCTGTTTTTT.